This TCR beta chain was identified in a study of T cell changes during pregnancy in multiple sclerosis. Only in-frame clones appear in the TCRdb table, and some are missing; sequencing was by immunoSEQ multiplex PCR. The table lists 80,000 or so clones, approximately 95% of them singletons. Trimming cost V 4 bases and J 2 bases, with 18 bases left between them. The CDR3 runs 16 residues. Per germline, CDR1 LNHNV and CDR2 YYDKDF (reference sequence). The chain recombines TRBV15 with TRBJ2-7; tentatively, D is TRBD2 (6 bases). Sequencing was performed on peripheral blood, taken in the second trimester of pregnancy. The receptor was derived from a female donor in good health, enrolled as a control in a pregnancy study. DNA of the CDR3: TGTGCCACCAGCATTACCTCGGGACTGCCAGCCTACGAGCAGTACTTC. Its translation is CATSITSGLPAYEQYF. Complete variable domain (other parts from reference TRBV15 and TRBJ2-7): DAMVIQNPRYQVTQFGKPVTLSCSQTLNHNVMYWYQQKSSQAPKLLFHYYDKDFNNEADTPDNFQSRRPNTSFCFLDIRSPGLGDTAMYLCATSITSGLPAYEQYFGPGTRLTVT.